The next 10 T cell receptor beta chains were all read from a single sample in a study of cytomegalovirus exposure and HLA in healthy donors. A multiplex PCR was run with 60 Vbeta primers and 13 Jbeta primers. Libraries were prepared by immunoSEQ multiplex PCR; TCRdb keeps only in-frame clonotypes and omits some of them. This sample carries 250,000 or so clones, around 81% of them seen once, and the ten largest clones take roughly 7.4%. The sample consisted of PBMCs. The receptors shown here come from a woman aged 60-70 years in good health and CMV-seropositive.

The V call is TRBV19, the J call TRBJ2-3, with D possibly being TRBD1 (5 bases). The ends were cut back, 6 bases at V and 1 base at J, with 17 bases in the middle. The CDR3 totals 16 residues. Germline-derived CDR1 and CDR2 are LNHDA and SQIVND (reference sequence). The CDR3 here is CASRTTGTGRTDTQYF. The CDR3 region has the DNA TGTGCCAGTAGAACCACCGGAACAGGACGCACAGATACGCAGTATTTT.

The chain is built from TRBV10-1 and TRBJ2-7; 9 bases are shared with TRBD2. The junction had 7 bases not matched to a gene; V was cut back by 3 bases and J by 4 bases. Germline CDR1 WNHNN, CDR2 SYGVQD (reference sequence). The CDR3 runs 15 residues. The CDR3 spells CASSDRSSGKYEQYF. The DNA of the CDR3 is TGCGCCAGCAGTGATCGCTCTAGCGGGAAGTACGAGCAGTACTTC.

Notes on this clone: An end of the junction differs from the germline gene, which may be a read error. This chain links TRBV7-9 with TRBJ1-2; TRBD1 matches at 9 bases. This CDR3 spans 15 amino acids. Germline CDR1 reads SEHNR; CDR2 reads FQNEAQ (reference sequence). CDR3: CSSSLGQGIDYGYTF. DNA of the CDR3: TGTTCCAGCAGCTTAGGACAGGGGATTGACTATGGCTACACCTTC.

This chain uses TRBV6-5 with TRBJ2-6; 8 nucleotides match TRBD1. This CDR3 comprises 15 residues. V lost 6 bases, J lost 2 bases, and 3 bases stayed unmatched. Germline-derived CDR1 and CDR2 are MNHEY and SVGAGI. CDR3 amino acids: CASSGQGTGANVLTF. CDR3 bases: TGTGCCAGCAGCGGACAGGGAACTGGGGCCAACGTCCTGACTTTC.

The rearrangement links TRBV4-1 to TRBJ1-1, with 7 bases lining up with TRBD1. The CDR3 contains 15 residues. After removal of 2 bases from V and 0 bases from J, the junction contained 3 bases not matched to a gene. The germline gives CDR1 MGHRA, CDR2 YSYEKL. The CDR3 nucleotides read TGCGCCAGCAGCCAAAGGGACAGCATGAACACTGAAGCTTTCTTT. Its protein is CASSQRDSMNTEAFF.

The rearrangement links TRBV2 to TRBJ1-1; D may be TRBD1 (5 bases). The CDR3 covers 11 residues. The V and J ends lost 7 bases and 10 bases respectively, with 13 bases between them. The germline V gene encodes CDR1 SNHLY and CDR2 FYNNEI. This CDR3 reads CASKGQGRAFF. CDR3 nucleotide sequence: TGTGCCAGCAAGGGTCAGGGTCGAGCTTTCTTT.

This rearrangement joins TRBV5-8 to TRBJ2-5; 12 positions match TRBD2. Germline V gene lookup returns CDR1 SGHTS and CDR2 YDEGEE. Trimming cost V 4 bases and J 1 base; bases outside gene matches: 8. This CDR3 has 17 residues. This CDR3 is CASSVKPGLAGQETQYF. The CDR3 nucleotides read TGTGCCAGCAGCGTGAAACCGGGACTAGCGGGCCAAGAGACCCAGTACTTC. Full variable domain (rest looked up from reference TRBV5-8 and TRBJ2-5): EAGVTQSPTHLIKTRGQQATLRCSPISGHTSVYWYQQALGLGLQFLLWYDEGEERNRGNFPPRFSGRQFPNYSSELNVNALELEDSALYLCASSVKPGLAGQETQYFGPGTRLLVL.

The chain recombines TRBV5-6 with TRBJ1-1; the match to TRBD1 covers 7 bases. The germline V gene has CDR1 SGHDT and CDR2 YYEEEE. V trimming: 1 base; J trimming: 3 bases; junction bases outside the gene matches: 18. This CDR3 region has 19 residues. The CDR3 DNA is TGTGCCAGCAGCTTGTCGGCGGGGAAAAAGACAGGGATTCACACTGAAGCTTTCTTT. Translating gives CASSLSAGKKTGIHTEAFF.

The table lists this clone with a few counts. The V gene is TRBV7-3, the J gene TRBJ1-1; D is uncertain. V was shortened by 5 bases and J by 1 base, with 11 bases between the two germline ends. The CDR3 loop spans 14 amino acids. CDR1 SGHTA and CDR2 FQGTGA come from the germline V gene. CDR3 DNA: TGTGCCAGCAGCATGGGTCGGGGGAACACTGAAGCTTTCTTT. This encodes CASSMGRGNTEAFF.

This chain joins TRBV2 and TRBJ2-1, with a possible D match to TRBD2 (6 bases). The CDR3 has 16 residues. V shed 8 bases and J shed 0 bases, with 17 bases lying between them. Germline CDR1 is SNHLY and CDR2 is FYNNEI. DNA of the CDR3: TGTGCCAGCGGGGGGAACGAGGTCCGCTCCTACAATGAGCAGTTCTTC. This encodes CASGGNEVRSYNEQFF. Looking up the rest from reference TRBV2 and TRBJ2-1 gives the full variable domain: EPEVTQTPSHQVTQMGQEVILRCVPISNHLYFYWYRQILGQKVEFLVSFYNNEISEKSEIFDDQFSVERPDGSNFTLKIRSTKLEDSAMYFCASGGNEVRSYNEQFFGPGTRLTVL.